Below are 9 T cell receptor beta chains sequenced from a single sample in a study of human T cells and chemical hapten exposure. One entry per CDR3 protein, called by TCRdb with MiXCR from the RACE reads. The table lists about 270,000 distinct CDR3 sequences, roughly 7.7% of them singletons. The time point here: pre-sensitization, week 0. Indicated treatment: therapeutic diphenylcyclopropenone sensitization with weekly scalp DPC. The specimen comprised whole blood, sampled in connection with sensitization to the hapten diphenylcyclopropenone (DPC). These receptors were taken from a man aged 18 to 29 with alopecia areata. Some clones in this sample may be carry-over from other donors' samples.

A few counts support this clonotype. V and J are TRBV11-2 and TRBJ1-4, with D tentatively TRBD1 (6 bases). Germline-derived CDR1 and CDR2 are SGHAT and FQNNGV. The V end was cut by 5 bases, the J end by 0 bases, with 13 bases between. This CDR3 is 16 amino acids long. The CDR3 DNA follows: TGTGCCAGCAGCCTTACGACAGGCCCAACTAATGAAAAACTGTTTTTT. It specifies CASSLTTGPTNEKLFF.

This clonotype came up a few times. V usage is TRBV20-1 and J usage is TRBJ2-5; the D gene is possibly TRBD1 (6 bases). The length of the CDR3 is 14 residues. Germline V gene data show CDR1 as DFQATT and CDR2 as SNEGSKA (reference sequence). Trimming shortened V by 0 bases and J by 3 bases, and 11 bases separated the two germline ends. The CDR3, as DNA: TGCAGTGCTAGAGATCAAGGACAGAAAGAGACCCAGTACTTC. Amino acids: CSARDQGQKETQYF.

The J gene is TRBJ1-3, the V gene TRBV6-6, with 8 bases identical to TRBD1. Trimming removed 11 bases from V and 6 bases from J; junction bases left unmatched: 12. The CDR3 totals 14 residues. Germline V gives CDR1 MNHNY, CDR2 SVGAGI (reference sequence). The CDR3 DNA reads TGTGCCTCAGCACCTACAGGGGGACTAAACACCATATATTTT. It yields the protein CASAPTGGLNTIYF.

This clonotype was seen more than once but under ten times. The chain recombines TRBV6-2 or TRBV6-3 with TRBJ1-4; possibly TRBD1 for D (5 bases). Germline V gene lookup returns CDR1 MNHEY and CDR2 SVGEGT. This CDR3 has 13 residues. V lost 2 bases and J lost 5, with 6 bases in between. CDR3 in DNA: TGTGCCAGCAGTTACGGGGCCAATGAAAAACTGTTTTTT. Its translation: CASSYGANEKLFF.

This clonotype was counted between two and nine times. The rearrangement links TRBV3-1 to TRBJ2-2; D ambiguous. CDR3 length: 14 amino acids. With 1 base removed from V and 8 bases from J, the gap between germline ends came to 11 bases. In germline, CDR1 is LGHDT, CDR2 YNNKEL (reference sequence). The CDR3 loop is CASSQGISRGELFF. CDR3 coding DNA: TGTGCCAGCAGCCAAGGTATCTCGCGTGGGGAGCTGTTTTTT.

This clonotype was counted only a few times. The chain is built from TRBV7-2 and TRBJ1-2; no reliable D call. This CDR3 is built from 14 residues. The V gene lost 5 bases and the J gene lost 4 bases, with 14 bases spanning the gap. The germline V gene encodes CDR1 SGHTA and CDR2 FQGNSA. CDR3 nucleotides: TGTGCCAGCAGCACCCGTTCCAACTCCTATGGCTACACCTTC. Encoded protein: CASSTRSNSYGYTF.

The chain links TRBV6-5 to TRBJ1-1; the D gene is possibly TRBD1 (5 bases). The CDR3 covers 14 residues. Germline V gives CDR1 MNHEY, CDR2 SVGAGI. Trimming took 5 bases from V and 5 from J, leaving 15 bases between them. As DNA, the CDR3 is TGTGCCAGCAGTGGGGATGGGGCAGGGACTGAAGCTTTCTTT. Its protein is CASSGDGAGTEAFF.

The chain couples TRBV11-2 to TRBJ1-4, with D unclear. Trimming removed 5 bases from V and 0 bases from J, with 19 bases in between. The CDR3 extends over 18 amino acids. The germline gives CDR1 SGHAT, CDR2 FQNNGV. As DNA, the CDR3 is TGTGCCAGCAGCCCCCCTTTTTGGCGGCAACCAACTAATGAAAAACTGTTTTTT. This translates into CASSPPFWRQPTNEKLFF.

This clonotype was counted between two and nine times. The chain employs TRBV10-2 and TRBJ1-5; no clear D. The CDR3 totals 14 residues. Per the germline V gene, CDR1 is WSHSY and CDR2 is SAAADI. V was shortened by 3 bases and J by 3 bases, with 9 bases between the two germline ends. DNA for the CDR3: TGCGCCAGCAGTGACAGACAAATCAATCAGCCCCAGCATTTT. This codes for CASSDRQINQPQHF.